This record covers a single TCR beta chain. The antigen remains unidentified. The germline CDR1 and CDR2 sequences are LGHDT and YNNKEL (reference sequence). V gave up 0 bases and J gave up 1 base; unmatched junction bases: 0. The CDR3 is 16 residues long. These data originate in a study of T-cell memory formation after mild COVID-19. Study-wide findings and caveats: The second-wave clones peaking on day 37 were not confirmed as SARS-CoV-2-specific. Contracting CD4+ clones lay largely in CM and EM, with CD8+ ones residing in EMRA. Day 15 to 85 contracting clones showed balanced CD4/CD8; later expanders leaned CD4+.

UMIs and sample barcodes were carried by the TCR alpha and TCR beta cDNA libraries that 5'RACE produced using constant-segment primers. TCRdb analysed the 5' RACE reads with MiXCR anew, one entry per CDR3 protein. The table includes around 150,000 distinct CDR3 sequences, roughly 15% detected once. Specimen: PBMCs or a T cell subset sorted from them (not recorded which). The TCR sequence derives from an adult woman who had mild COVID-19 (a few samples of this study predate the infection). Cell type and time point are not known. The chain joins TRBV3-1 to TRBJ2-2, with 9 bases fitting TRBD1. CDR3 residues: CASSQEGQGNTGELFF. For the CDR3, the DNA is TGTGCCAGCAGCCAAGAGGGACAGGGGAACACCGGGGAGCTGTTTTTT. The entire variable domain, with the rest obtained from reference TRBV3-1 and TRBJ2-2, is as follows: DTAVSQTPKYLVTQMGNDKSIKCEQNLGHDTMYWYKQDSKKFLKIMFSYNNKELIINETVPNRFSPKSPDKAHLNLHINSLELGDSAVYFCASSQEGQGNTGELFFGEGSRLTVL.